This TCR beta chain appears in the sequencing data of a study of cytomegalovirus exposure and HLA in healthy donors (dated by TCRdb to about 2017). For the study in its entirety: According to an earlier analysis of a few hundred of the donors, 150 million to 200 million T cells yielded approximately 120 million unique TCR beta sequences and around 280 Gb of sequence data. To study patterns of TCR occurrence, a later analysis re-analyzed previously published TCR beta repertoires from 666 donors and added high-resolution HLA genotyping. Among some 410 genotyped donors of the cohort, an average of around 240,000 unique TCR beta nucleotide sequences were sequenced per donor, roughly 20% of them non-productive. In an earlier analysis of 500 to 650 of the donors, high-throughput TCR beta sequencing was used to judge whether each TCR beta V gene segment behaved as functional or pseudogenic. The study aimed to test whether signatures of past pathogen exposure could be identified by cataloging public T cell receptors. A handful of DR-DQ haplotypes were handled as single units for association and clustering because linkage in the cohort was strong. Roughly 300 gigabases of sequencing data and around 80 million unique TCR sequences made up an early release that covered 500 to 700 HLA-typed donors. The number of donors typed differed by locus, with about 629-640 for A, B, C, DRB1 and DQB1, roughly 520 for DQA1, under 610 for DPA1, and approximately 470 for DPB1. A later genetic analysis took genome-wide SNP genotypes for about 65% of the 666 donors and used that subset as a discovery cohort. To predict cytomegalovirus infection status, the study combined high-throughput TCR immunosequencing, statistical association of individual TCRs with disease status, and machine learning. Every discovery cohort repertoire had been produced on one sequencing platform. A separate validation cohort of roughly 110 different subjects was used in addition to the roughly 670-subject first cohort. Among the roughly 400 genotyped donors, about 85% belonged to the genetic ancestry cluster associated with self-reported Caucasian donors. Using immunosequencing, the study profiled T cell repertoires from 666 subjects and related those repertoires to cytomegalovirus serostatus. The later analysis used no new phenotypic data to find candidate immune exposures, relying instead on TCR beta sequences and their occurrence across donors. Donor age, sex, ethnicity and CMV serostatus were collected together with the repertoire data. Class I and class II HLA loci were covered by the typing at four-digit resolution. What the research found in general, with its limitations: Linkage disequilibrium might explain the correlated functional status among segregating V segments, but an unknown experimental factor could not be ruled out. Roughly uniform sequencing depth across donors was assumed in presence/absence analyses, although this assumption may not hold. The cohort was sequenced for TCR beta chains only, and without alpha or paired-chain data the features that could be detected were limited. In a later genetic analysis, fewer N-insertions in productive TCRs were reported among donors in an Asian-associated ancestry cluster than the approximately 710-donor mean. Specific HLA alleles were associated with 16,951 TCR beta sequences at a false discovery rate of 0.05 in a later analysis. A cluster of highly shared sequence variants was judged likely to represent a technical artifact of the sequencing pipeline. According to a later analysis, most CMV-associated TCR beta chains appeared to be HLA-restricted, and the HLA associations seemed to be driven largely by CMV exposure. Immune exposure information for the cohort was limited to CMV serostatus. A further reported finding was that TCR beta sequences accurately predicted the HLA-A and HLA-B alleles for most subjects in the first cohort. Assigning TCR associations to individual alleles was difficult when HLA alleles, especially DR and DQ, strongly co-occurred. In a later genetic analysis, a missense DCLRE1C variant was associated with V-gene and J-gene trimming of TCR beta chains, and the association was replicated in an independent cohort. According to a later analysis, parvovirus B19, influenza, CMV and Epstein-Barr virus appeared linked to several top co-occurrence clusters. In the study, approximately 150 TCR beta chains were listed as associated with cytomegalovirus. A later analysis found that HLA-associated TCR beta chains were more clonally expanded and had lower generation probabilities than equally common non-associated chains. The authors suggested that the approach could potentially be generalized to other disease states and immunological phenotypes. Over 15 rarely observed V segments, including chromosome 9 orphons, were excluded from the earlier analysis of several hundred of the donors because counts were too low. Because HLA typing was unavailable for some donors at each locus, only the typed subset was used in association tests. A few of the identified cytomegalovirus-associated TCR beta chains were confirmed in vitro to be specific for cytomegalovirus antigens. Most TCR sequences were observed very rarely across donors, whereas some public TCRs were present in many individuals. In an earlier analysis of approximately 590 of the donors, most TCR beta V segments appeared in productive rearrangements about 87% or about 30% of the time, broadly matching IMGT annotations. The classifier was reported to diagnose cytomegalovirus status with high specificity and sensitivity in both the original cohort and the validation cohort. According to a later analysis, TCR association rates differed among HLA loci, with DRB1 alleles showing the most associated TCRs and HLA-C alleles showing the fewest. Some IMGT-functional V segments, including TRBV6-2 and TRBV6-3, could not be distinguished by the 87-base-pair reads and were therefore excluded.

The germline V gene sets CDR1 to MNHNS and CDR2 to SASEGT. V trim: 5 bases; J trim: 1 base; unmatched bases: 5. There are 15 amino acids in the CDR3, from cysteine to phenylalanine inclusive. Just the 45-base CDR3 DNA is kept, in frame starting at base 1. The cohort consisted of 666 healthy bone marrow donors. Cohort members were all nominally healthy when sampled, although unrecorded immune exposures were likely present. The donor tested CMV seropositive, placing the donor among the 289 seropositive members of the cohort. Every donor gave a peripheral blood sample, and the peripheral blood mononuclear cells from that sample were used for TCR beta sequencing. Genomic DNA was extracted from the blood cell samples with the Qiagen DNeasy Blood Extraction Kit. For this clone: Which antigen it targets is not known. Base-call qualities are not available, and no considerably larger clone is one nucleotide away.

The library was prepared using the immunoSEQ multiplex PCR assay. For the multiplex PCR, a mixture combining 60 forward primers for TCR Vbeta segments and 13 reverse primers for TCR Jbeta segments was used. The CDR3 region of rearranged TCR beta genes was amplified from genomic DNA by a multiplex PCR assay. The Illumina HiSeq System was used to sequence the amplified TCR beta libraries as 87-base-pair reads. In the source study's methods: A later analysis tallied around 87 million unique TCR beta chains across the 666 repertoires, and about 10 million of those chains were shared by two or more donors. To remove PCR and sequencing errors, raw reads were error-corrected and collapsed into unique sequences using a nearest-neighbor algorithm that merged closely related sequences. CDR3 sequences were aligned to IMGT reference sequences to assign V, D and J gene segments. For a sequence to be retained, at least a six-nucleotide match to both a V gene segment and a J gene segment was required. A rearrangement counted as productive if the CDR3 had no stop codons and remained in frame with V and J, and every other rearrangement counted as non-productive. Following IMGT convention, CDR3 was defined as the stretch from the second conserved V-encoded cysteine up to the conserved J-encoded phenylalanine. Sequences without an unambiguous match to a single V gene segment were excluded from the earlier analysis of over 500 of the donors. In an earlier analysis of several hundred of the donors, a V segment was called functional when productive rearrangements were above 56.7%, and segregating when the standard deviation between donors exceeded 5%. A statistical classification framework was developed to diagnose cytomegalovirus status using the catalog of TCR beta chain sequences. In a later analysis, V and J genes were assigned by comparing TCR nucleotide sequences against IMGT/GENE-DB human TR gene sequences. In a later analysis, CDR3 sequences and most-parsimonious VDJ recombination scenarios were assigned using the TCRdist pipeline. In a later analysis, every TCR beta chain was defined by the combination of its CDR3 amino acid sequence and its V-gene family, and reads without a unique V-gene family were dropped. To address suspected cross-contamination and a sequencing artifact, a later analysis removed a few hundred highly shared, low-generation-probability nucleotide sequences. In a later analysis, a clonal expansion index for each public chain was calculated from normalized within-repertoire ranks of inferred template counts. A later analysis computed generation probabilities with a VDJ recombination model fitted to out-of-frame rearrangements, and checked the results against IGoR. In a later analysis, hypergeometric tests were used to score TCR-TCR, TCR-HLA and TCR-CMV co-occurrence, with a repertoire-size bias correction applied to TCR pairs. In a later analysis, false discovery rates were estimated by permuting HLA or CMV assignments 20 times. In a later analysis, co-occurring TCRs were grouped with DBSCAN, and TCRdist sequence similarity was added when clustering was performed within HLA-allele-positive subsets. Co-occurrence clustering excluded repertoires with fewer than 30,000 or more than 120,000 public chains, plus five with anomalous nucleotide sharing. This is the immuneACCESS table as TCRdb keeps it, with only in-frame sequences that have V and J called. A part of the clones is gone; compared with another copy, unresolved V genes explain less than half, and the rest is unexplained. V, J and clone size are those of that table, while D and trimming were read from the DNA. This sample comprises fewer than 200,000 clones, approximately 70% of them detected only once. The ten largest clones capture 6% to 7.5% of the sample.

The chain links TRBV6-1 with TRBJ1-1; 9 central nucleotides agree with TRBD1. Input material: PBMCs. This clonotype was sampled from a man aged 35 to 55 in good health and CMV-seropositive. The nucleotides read TGTGCCAGCAGTCTAAAGGGACAGGGGAACACTGAAGCTTTCTTT. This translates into CASSLKGQGNTEAFF.